This T cell receptor beta chain came from a study of blood T cell repertoires in COVID-19. Study context: The United States, Italy and Spain were the sources of the acute and convalescent COVID-19 samples. Nucleic acid was either cDNA or gDNA, and it came from T cells, B-cell-depleted T cells, or PBMCs.

The cohort comprised adults aged roughly 18 to 90 years residing in approximately 22 US areas. Sequencing was performed with immunoSEQ multiplex PCR; in TCRdb, only in-frame clones are kept and a portion is missing. The sample yields some 360,000 clones, 88% seen once. Germline CDR1 and CDR2: MDHEN and SYDVKM. The CDR3 sequence is 13 residues long. Trimming took off 1 base at V and 4 bases at J, with 6 bases between the two ends. The sequence was collected from a woman aged 25 to 39 who had been exposed to COVID-19. The chain carries TRBV28 and TRBJ2-3; maybe TRBD2 (6 bases). The source material was PBMCs or T cells enriched from blood (not recorded which). The CDR3 loop is CASSLSGADTQYF. DNA of the CDR3: TGTGCCAGCAGTTTATCGGGGGCAGATACGCAGTATTTT.